One and the same sample provided the 2 T cell receptor beta chains below, sequenced in a study of cytomegalovirus exposure and HLA in healthy donors. PCR used 60 Vbeta primers and 13 Jbeta primers. The data were produced by immunoSEQ multiplex PCR, yet TCRdb's version contains in-frame clones alone and is incomplete. The sample has roughly 98,000 clones; 65% to 85% are singletons. Sequencing was performed on PBMCs. These receptors were obtained from a woman aged 70-85 years in good health and CMV-seropositive.

The J gene is TRBJ2-5, the V gene TRBV27; the D is unclear. The CDR3 has 11 amino acids. Germline V gene data show CDR1 as MNHEY and CDR2 as SMNVEV (reference sequence). With 4 bases removed from V and 2 bases from J, the gap between germline ends came to 2 bases. The CDR3, as DNA: TGTGCCAGCAGTTCACAAGAGACCCAGTACTTC. It specifies CASSSQETQYF.

This clone was seen only a few times. The rearrangement uses TRBV11-3 and TRBJ2-1, with D possibly TRBD1 on 6 matching bases. Germline V gene lookup returns CDR1 SGHNT and CDR2 YENEEA. CDR3 length equals 15 residues. V dropped 5 bases and J dropped 5 bases, with 16 bases sitting between them. The chain's CDR3 is CASSRRGPGDNEQFF. The CDR3 DNA is TGTGCCAGCAGCCGCAGGGGCCCTGGGGACAATGAGCAGTTCTTC.